The T cell receptor (beta chain) under discussion was sequenced for a study of T cell responses to AZD1222 COVID-19 vaccine. Notes on the study in general: Compared with day 0, the breadth and depth of the Spike-specific TCR repertoire rose significantly after two doses of AZD1222. Regions 160-218 and 743-854 held dominance among vaccine-associated CD4 TCRs, which spanned spike. It should be noted that donors were predominantly white British and more often female, and clonal diversity was possibly underestimated. A reported finding is that nearly half of spike-specific TCRs target unmutated variant regions.

About this clone itself: Its antigen is unidentified.

TCRdb's table, derived via immunoSEQ multiplex PCR, lists solely in-frame clones and lacks some. The data show approximately 150,000 clones, about 91% seen once. The sample consisted of peripheral blood, taken 28 days after the second AZD1222 dose. The sequence was obtained from an adult who received the AZD1222 COVID-19 vaccine.

The chain's CDR3 is CASSLSPAGDLGTQYF. The CDR3 coding sequence is TGTGCCAGCAGCTTAAGTCCAGCGGGGGACCTCGGGACCCAGTACTTC. The chain couples TRBV11-1 to TRBJ2-5, with 8 bases matching TRBD2. The trim removed 2 bases at V and 7 bases at J, leaving 12 bases unmatched. The CDR3 consists of 16 residues. Germline CDR1 is SGHAT and CDR2 is FQDESV (reference sequence).